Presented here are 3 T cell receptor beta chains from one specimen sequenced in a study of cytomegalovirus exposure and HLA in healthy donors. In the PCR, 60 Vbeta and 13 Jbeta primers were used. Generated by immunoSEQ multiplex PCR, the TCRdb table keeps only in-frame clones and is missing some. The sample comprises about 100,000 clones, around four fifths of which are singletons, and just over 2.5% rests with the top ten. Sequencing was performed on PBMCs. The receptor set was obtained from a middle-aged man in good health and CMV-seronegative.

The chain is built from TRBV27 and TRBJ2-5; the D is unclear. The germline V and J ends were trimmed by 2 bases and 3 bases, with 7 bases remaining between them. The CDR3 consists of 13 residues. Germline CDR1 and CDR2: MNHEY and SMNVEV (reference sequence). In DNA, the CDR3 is TGTGCCAGCAGTTTAATCTCAGAAGAGACCCAGTACTTC. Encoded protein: CASSLISEETQYF.

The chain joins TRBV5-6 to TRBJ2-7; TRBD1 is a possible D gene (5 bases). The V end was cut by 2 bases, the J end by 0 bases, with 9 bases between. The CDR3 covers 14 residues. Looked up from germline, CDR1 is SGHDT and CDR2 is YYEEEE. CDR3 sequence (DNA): TGTGCCAGCAGCTTTCCGACAGTCTCCTACGAGCAGTACTTC. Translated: CASSFPTVSYEQYF.

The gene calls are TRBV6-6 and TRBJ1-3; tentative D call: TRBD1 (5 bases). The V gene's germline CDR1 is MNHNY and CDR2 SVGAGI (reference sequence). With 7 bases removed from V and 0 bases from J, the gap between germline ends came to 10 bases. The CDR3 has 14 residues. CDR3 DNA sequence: TGTGCCAGCACAAGACAGATCTCTGGAAACACCATATATTTT. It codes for CASTRQISGNTIYF.